The 16 T cell receptor beta chains reported below all come from one sample, sequenced in a study of cytomegalovirus exposure and HLA in healthy donors. Use of 60 Vbeta and 13 Jbeta primers characterized the PCR. The table came from immunoSEQ multiplex PCR; TCRdb's copy has only in-frame clones and leaves some out. Among 130,000 to 150,000 clones listed, about four fifths were seen once. Sequencing was carried out using PBMCs. These TCRs come from a male donor in good health and CMV-seropositive.

The CDR3 loop is CASSIVPGQAYSNQPQHF. Written as DNA, the CDR3 is TGTGCCAGTAGTATAGTGCCGGGACAGGCCTATAGCAATCAGCCCCAGCATTTT. This sequence joins TRBV19 and TRBJ1-5; 8 nucleotides agree with TRBD1. V shed 1 base, J shed 0 bases, and the junction held 8 bases outside the gene matches. The CDR3 contains 18 residues. Germline loops: CDR1 LNHDA, CDR2 SQIVND (reference sequence).

This chain joins TRBV2 and TRBJ2-1; the D gene is possibly TRBD2 (5 bases). The CDR3 totals 13 residues. Trimming pared 11 bases from V and 1 base from J, leaving 12 bases between. Germline-derived CDR1 and CDR2 are SNHLY and FYNNEI. CDR3 region: CAGSVGSYNEQFF. DNA for the CDR3: TGTGCCGGGAGCGTTGGTTCCTACAATGAGCAGTTCTTC.

This clone has only a few counts. This sample also contains other DNA sequences that code for the same CDR3. The CDR3, as DNA: TGCGCCAGCAGCCAAAAAGCCGTGACAGGGGTCGCTGAAGCTTTCTTT. It is translated as CASSQKAVTGVAEAFF. The V call is TRBV4-1, the J call TRBJ1-1; 8 bases line up with TRBD1. J was trimmed by 6 bases and V by 2 bases; bases with no gene match: 11. Germline lookup yields CDR1 MGHRA and CDR2 YSYEKL. The CDR3 has 16 amino acids.

V gene TRBV9 combines with J gene TRBJ2-7; D is perhaps TRBD2 (5 bases). Per germline, CDR1 SGDLS and CDR2 YYNGEE. Trimming took 0 bases from V and 1 from J, leaving 8 bases between them. The CDR3 runs 14 residues. The CDR3 is CASSVGGDSYEQYF. CDR3 DNA sequence: TGTGCCAGCAGCGTAGGGGGAGATTCCTACGAGCAGTACTTC.

The genes are TRBV25-1 and TRBJ1-3; D ambiguous. V was pared by 4 bases and J by 0 bases, with 10 bases between. The CDR3 consists of 15 residues. Germline V gene lookup returns CDR1 MGHDK and CDR2 SYGVNS. The CDR3 loop reads CASSVQAYSGNTIYF. The CDR3 region has the DNA TGTGCCAGCAGTGTCCAGGCGTACTCTGGAAACACCATATATTTT. Full variable domain (missing parts from reference TRBV25-1 and TRBJ1-3): EADIYQTPRYLVIGTGKKITLECSQTMGHDKMYWYQQDPGMELHLIHYSYGVNSTEKGDLSSESTVSRIRTEHFPLTLESARPSHTSQYLCASSVQAYSGNTIYFGEGSWLTVV.

The chain links TRBV28 to TRBJ1-1, with D hard to call. Per germline, CDR1 MDHEN and CDR2 SYDVKM. V was clipped by 9 bases and J by 6 bases, with 11 bases between them. The CDR3 is 11 amino acids. The CDR3 region is CASNQYAEAFF. The CDR3 DNA sequence: TGTGCCAGTAACCAGTACGCTGAAGCTTTCTTT.

The chain links TRBV4-1 to TRBJ2-2; 7 nucleotides agree with TRBD1. Germline V CDR1 and CDR2: MGHRA, YSYEKL. Trimming cost V 4 bases and J 3 bases; bases outside gene matches: 11. CDR3 length: 17 residues. CDR3 amino acids: CASSPTDLGQYTGELFF. CDR3 sequence (DNA): TGCGCCAGCAGCCCCACTGACCTGGGACAGTACACCGGGGAGCTGTTTTTT.

Here the CDR3 reads CASRLGLVSEQYF. Written as DNA, the CDR3 is TGTGCCAGCAGATTAGGACTAGTCAGCGAGCAGTACTTC. V and J are TRBV6-6 and TRBJ2-7; 7 bases are a match to TRBD2. The V segment lost 6 bases and the J segment 6 bases; nucleotides outside the gene matches: 8. The CDR3 loop spans 13 amino acids. Germline CDR1 reads MNHNY; CDR2 reads SVGAGI (reference sequence).

V usage is TRBV7-2 and J usage is TRBJ2-7; 10 bases map to TRBD1. V lost 2 bases to trimming and J lost 5 bases; unmatched junction nucleotides: 6. Germline V gives CDR1 SGHTA, CDR2 FQGNSA. This CDR3 has 15 residues. The CDR3 protein is CASSLFGTGANEQYF. CDR3 nucleotides: TGTGCCAGCAGCTTATTCGGGACAGGGGCGAACGAGCAGTACTTC.

This chain connects TRBV6-5 to TRBJ2-7; 8 bases align to TRBD2. CDR3 length equals 15 residues. Germline V lookup: CDR1 MNHEY, CDR2 SVGAGI. Unmatched junction bases numbered 10, after V lost 7 bases and J lost 2 bases. The CDR3 loop is CASKRRAGDPYEQYF. The CDR3 bases are TGTGCCAGCAAAAGAAGAGCGGGGGACCCCTACGAGCAGTACTTC.

V and J are TRBV7-9 and TRBJ2-3; D is ambiguous. V shed 1 base and J shed 0 bases, with 5 bases lying between them. The CDR3 is 14 amino acids. Germline lookup yields CDR1 SEHNR and CDR2 FQNEAQ (reference sequence). CDR3 in amino acids: CASSLVASTDTQYF. The CDR3 region has the DNA TGTGCCAGCAGCTTAGTGGCTAGCACAGATACGCAGTATTTT.

The CDR3 sequence is CASSPNRGWTGELFF. The CDR3 DNA reads as TGTGCCAGCTCGCCTAACAGGGGATGGACCGGGGAGCTGTTTTTT. The chain uses TRBV18 and TRBJ2-2; 7 nucleotides align to TRBD1. The ends lost 6 bases at V and 5 bases at J; junction bases unmatched: 9. CDR3 length: 15 residues. Per the germline V gene, CDR1 is KGHSH and CDR2 is LQKENI.

The chain couples TRBV5-1 to TRBJ2-4; tentative D call: TRBD2 (5 bases). The germline V gene has CDR1 SGHRS and CDR2 YFSETQ. V was shortened by 4 bases and J by 2 bases, with 10 bases between the two germline ends. The CDR3 is made up of 14 amino acids. CDR3 in DNA: TGCGCCAGCAGCCCGGGGTGGTCCAAAAACATTCAGTACTTC. Translating it yields CASSPGWSKNIQYF.

The CDR3 coding sequence is TGTGCCAGCAGTTACTCCCGGGAGACGTACAATGAGCAGTTCTTC. Translated, it gives CASSYSRETYNEQFF. The V gene is TRBV6-5, the J gene TRBJ2-1, with a weak D call TRBD2 (6 bases). V was pared by 0 bases and J by 4 bases, with 10 bases between. In germline, CDR1 is MNHEY, CDR2 SVGAGI. This CDR3 is built from 15 residues.

V and J are TRBV14 and TRBJ2-2; TRBD1 is a possible D gene (5 bases). CDR1 and CDR2 (germline): SGHDN, FVKESK. The CDR3 has 16 residues. Trimming left V 4 bases short and J 2 bases short, with 14 bases between. Here the CDR3 reads CASSPKGRSNTGELFF. In DNA form, the CDR3 reads TGTGCCAGCAGCCCAAAGGGGCGGAGCAACACCGGGGAGCTGTTTTTT.

This chain uses TRBV4-3 with TRBJ2-1; TRBD2 agrees at 8 bases. This CDR3 contains 17 residues. Germline assignment: CDR1 LGHNA and CDR2 YSLEER. V lost 1 base, J lost 6 bases, and 11 bases stayed unmatched. The CDR3 DNA follows: TGCGCCAGCAGCCAAGTTTCGGGCGGGAGGAGGGGCAATGAGCAGTTCTTC. It codes for CASSQVSGGRRGNEQFF.